The present T cell receptor beta chain was sequenced within a study of T cells in Graves' hyperthyroidism and ophthalmopathy. V shed 0 bases and J 3 bases; nucleotides not matched to a gene: 9. Looked up from germline, CDR1 is SEHNR and CDR2 is FQNEAQ (reference sequence). This CDR3 comprises 17 residues. This clonotype was recorded many times. Its antigen is not identified. The blood was taken when hyperthyroidism was first diagnosed, before any ophthalmopathy symptoms showed up. Amplified TCR beta CDR3 regions came from RNA transcripts. Primed by the HTBI set, a first-round RT-PCR was run on the TCR CDR3. TCRdb reanalysed the multiplex PCR reads using MiXCR and keeps one entry per CDR3 protein. The sample holds around 350,000 distinct CDR3 sequences; 15% to 19% are singletons and the top ten take about 30%. Overall study results and limits: Patients with ophthalmopathy were separated from those with stable hyperthyroidism by a 13 V-J model.

Sequencing input: blood. The genes are TRBV7-9 and TRBJ2-3, with 7 bases lining up with TRBD2. The sequence was obtained from a woman aged 18-29 years with Graves' hyperthyroidism that later progressed to Graves' ophthalmopathy. The CDR3 reads CASSLAASGPGTDTQYF. CDR3 sequence (DNA): TGTGCCAGCAGCTTAGCGGCTAGCGGACCCGGGACAGATACGCAGTATTTT.